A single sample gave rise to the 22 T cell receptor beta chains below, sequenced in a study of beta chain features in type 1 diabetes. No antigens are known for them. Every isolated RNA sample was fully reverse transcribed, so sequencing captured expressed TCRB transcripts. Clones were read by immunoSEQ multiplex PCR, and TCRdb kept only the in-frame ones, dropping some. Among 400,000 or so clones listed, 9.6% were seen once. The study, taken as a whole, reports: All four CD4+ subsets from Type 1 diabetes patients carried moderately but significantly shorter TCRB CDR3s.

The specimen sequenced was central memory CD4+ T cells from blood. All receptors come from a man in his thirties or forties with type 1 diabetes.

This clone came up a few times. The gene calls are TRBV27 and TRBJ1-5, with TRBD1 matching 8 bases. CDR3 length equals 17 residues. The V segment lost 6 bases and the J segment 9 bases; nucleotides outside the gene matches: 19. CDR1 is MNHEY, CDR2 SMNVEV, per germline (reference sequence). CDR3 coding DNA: TGTGCCAGCAGAAAAGCCGGGACAGGCTCCTCCTTTTGGCCCCAGCATTTT. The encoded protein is CASRKAGTGSSFWPQHF.

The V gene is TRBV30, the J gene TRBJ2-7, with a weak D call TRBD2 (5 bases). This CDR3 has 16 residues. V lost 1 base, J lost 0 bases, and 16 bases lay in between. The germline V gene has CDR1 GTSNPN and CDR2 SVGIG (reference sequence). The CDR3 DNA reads TGTGCCTGGAGTGGCGAGGGTGGGGTTTCCTCCTACGAGCAGTACTTC. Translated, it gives CAWSGEGGVSSYEQYF.

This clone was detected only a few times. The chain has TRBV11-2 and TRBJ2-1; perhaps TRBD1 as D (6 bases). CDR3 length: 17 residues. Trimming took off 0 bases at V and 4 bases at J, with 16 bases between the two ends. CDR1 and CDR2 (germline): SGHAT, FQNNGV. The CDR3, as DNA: TGTGCCAGCAGCTTAGATAGGTACAGGGACGAGTACAATGAGCAGTTCTTC. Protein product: CASSLDRYRDEYNEQFF.

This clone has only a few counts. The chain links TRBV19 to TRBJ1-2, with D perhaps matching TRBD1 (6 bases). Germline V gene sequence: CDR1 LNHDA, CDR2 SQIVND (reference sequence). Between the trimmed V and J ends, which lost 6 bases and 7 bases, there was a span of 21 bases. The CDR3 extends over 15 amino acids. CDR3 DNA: TGTGCCAGTAGAAGGACAGCCAATCCCGCAGGTGGCTACACCTTC. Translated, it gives CASRRTANPAGGYTF.

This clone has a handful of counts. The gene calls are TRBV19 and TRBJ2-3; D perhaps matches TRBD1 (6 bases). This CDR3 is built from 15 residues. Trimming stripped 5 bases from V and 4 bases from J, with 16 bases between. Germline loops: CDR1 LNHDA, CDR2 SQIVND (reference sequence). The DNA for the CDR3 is TGTGCCAGTAGTCCAGGGGATTTCGGGGCAGATACGCAGTATTTT. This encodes CASSPGDFGADTQYF.

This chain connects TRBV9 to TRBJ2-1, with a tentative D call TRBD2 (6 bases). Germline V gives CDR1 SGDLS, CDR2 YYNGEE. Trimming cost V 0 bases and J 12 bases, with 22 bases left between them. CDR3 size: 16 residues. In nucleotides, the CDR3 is TGTGCCAGCAGCGTAGGGGAGGTGGATTTCCTAGGAGGGCAGTTCTTC. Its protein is CASSVGEVDFLGGQFF. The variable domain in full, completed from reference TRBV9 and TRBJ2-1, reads DSGVTQTPKHLITATGQRVTLRCSPRSGDLSVYWYQQSLDQGLQFLIQYYNGEERAKGNILERFSAQQFPDLHSELNLSSLELGDSALYFCASSVGEVDFLGGQFFGPGTRLTVL.

The CDR3 reads CAIRPLGGSYEQYF. The CDR3 DNA follows: TGTGCCATCCGCCCCCTCGGGGGGAGCTACGAGCAGTACTTC. V gene TRBV10-3 combines with J gene TRBJ2-5, with 7 bases matching TRBD2. The last part of the DNA fits TRBJ2-7 better; the J call may be wrong. The CDR3 is 14 amino acids. Germline CDR1 ENHRY, CDR2 SYGVKD.

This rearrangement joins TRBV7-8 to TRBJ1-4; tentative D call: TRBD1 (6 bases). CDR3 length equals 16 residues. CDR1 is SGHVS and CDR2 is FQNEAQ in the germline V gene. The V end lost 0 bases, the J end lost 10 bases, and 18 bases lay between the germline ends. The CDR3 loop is CASSLAPSTGWLKLFF. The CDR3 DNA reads TGTGCCAGCAGCTTAGCGCCTTCGACAGGTTGGCTAAAACTGTTTTTT.

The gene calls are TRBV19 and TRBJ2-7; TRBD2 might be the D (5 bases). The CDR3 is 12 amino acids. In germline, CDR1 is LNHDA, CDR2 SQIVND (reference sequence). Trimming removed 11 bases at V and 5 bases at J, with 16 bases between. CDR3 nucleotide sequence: TGTGCCGTCGGGGTTAGTTTACACGAGCAGTACTTC. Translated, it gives CAVGVSLHEQYF.

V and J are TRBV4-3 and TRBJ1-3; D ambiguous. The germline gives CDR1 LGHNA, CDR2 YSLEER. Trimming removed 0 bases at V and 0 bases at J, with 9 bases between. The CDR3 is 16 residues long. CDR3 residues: CASSQDLLYSGNTIYF. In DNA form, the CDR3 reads TGCGCCAGCAGCCAAGACCTGTTATACTCTGGAAACACCATATATTTT.

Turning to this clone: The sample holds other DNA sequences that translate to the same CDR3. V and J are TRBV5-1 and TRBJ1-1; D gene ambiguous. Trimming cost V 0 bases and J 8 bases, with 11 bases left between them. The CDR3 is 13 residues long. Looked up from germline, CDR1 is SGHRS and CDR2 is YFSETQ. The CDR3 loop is CASSLGGFTEAFF. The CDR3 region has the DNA TGCGCCAGCAGCTTGGGTGGGTTTACGGAAGCTTTCTTT. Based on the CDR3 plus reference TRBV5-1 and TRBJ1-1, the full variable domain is KAGVTQTPRYLIKTRGQQVTLSCSPISGHRSVSWYQQTPGQGLQFLFEYFSETQRNKGNFPGRFSGRQFSNSRSEMNVSTLELGDSALYLCASSLGGFTEAFFGQGTRLTVV.

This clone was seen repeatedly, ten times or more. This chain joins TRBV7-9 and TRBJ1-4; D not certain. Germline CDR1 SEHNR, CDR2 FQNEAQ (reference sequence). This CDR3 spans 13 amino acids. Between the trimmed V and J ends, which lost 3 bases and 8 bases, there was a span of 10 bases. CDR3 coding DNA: TGTGCCAGCAGCTTTGGAGGGAGGGAAAAACTGTTTTTT. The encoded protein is CASSFGGREKLFF.

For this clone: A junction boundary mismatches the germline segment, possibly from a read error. The DNA of the CDR3 is TGTGCCAGCGATTCCACAGGGGCGAACTACGAACAGTACTTC. It specifies CASDSTGANYEQYF. The rearrangement joins TRBV28 to TRBJ2-7, with TRBD1 matching over 7 bases. Germline lookup yields CDR1 MDHEN and CDR2 SYDVKM. This CDR3 has 14 amino acids.

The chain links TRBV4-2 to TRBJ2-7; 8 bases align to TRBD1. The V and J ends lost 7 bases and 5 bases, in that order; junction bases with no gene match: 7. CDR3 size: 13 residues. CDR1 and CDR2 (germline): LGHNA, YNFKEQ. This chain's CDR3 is CASKAGGIDEQYF. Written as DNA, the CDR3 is TGTGCCAGCAAGGCAGGGGGCATCGACGAGCAGTACTTC.

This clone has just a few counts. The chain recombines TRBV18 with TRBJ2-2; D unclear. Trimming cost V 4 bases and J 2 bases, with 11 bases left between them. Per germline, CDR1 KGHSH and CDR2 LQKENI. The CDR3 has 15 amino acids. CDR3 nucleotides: TGTGCCAGCTCACGAAGCCGATCTAACACCGGGGAGCTGTTTTTT. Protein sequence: CASSRSRSNTGELFF. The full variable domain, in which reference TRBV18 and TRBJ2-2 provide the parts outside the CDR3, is NAGVMQNPRHLVRRRGQEARLRCSPMKGHSHVYWYRQLPEEGLKFMVYLQKENIIDESGMPKERFSAEFPKEGPSILRIQQVVRGDSAAYFCASSRSRSNTGELFFGEGSRLTVL.

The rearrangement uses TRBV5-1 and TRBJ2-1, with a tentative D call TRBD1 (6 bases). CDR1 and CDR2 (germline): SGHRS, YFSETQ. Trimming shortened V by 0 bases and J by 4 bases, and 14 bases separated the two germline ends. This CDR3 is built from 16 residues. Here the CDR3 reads CASSLALVGGYNEQFF. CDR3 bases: TGCGCCAGCAGCTTGGCACTAGTAGGGGGATACAATGAGCAGTTCTTC. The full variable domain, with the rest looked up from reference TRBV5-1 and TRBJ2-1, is KAGVTQTPRYLIKTRGQQVTLSCSPISGHRSVSWYQQTPGQGLQFLFEYFSETQRNKGNFPGRFSGRQFSNSRSEMNVSTLELGDSALYLCASSLALVGGYNEQFFGPGTRLTVL.

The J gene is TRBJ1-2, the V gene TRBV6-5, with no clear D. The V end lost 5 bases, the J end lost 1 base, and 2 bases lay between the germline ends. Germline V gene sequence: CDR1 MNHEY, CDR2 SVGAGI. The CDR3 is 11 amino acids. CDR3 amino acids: CASSHNYGYTF. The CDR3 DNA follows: TGTGCCAGCAGTCATAACTATGGCTACACCTTC.

CDR3 loop: CASSHRAVLSGTQYF. The CDR3 bases are TGTGCCAGCAGCCACCGGGCCGTCCTTTCGGGGACCCAGTACTTC. The V and J genes are TRBV28 and TRBJ2-5; D is unclear. V was cut by 6 bases and J by 7 bases, with 21 bases left in between. Germline loops: CDR1 MDHEN, CDR2 SYDVKM. The CDR3 sequence is 15 residues long.

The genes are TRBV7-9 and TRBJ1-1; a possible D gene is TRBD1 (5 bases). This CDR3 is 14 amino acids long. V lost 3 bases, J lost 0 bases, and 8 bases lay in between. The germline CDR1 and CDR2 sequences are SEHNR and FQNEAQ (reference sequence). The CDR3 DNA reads TGTGCCAGCAGCTTTACAGGCTTGAACACTGAAGCTTTCTTT. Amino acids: CASSFTGLNTEAFF.

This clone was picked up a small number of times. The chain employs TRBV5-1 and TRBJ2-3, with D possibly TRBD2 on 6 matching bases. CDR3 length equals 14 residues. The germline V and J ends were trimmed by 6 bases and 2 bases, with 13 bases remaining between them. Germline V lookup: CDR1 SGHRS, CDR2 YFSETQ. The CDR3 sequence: CASTLSGYTDTQYF. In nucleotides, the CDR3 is TGCGCCAGCACCCTGAGCGGGTACACAGATACGCAGTATTTT.

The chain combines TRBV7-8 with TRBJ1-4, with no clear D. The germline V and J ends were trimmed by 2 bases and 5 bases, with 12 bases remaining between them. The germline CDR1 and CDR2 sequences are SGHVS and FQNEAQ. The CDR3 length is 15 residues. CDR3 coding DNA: TGTGCCAGCAGCTTAACGAGAACAATAAATGAAAAACTGTTTTTT. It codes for CASSLTRTINEKLFF.

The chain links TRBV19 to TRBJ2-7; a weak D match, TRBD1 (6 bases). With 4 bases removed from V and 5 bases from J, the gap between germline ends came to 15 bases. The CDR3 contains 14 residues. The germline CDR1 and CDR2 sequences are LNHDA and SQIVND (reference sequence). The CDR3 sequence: CASSTYREYHEQYF. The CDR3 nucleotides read TGTGCCAGTAGTACGTACAGGGAATACCACGAGCAGTACTTC.